This passage covers 11 T cell receptor beta chains from one sample sequenced in a study of CD4 T cells in relation to SARS-CoV-2 and coronaviruses. Clones were read by immunoSEQ multiplex PCR, and TCRdb kept only the in-frame ones, dropping some. The data contain about 65,000 clones, over 70% of them seen just once; the ten biggest clones take up about 1.6%. Before the COVID-19 pandemic, during about 2011-2019, CD4+ T cells were taken from unexposed donors. Sequenced material: memory CD4+ T cells from PBMCs. The receptors shown here come from a human donor in good health.

The CDR3 here is CASSLRGGDGYTF. CDR3 nucleotides: TGTGCCAGCAGCTTACGAGGGGGGGATGGCTACACCTTC. This chain joins TRBV7-2 and TRBJ1-2, with a tentative D call TRBD1 (6 bases). This CDR3 comprises 13 residues. Looked up from germline, CDR1 is SGHTA and CDR2 is FQGNSA. V was trimmed by 2 bases and J by 6 bases, leaving 10 bases between them. The complete variable domain, with remaining parts taken from reference TRBV7-2 and TRBJ1-2, reads GAGVSQSPSNKVTEKGKDVELRCDPISGHTALYWYRQSLGQGLEFLIYFQGNSAPDKSGLPSDRFSAERTGGSVSTLTIQRTQQEDSAVYLCASSLRGGDGYTFGSGTRLTVV.

V gene TRBV5-1 combines with J gene TRBJ2-1; D not resolved. Germline CDR1 and CDR2: SGHRS and YFSETQ. The germline V and J ends were trimmed by 0 bases and 2 bases, with 12 bases remaining between them. The CDR3 extends over 16 amino acids. The chain's CDR3 is CASSLAGQPTYNEQFF. In nucleotides, the CDR3 is TGCGCCAGCAGCTTGGCAGGTCAGCCGACCTACAATGAGCAGTTCTTC.

CDR3 loop: CASSYGTGKMGEAFF. Here the CDR3 DNA reads TGCGCCAGCAGCTACGGGACAGGGAAGATGGGGGAAGCTTTCTTT. The rearrangement uses TRBV5-1 and TRBJ1-1, with 9 bases that match TRBD1. With 3 bases clipped from V and 8 bases from J, the junction kept 11 bases outside the gene matches. Germline V gives CDR1 SGHRS, CDR2 YFSETQ. The length of the CDR3 is 15 residues.

The V gene is TRBV29-1, the J gene TRBJ2-1, with a tentative D call TRBD2 (7 bases). There are 16 residues in the CDR3. The V gene's germline CDR1 is SQVTM and CDR2 ANQGSEA. V was shortened by 6 bases and J by 4 bases, with 22 bases between the two germline ends. Written as DNA, the CDR3 is TGCAGCGTGTGGGGGGGGGCTTTAAGGAGTTACAATGAGCAGTTCTTC. It encodes CSVWGGALRSYNEQFF.

The chain links TRBV28 to TRBJ1-5; D remains unclear. The V gene lost 5 bases and the J gene lost 3 bases, with 17 bases spanning the gap. The CDR3 runs 16 residues. CDR1 and CDR2 (germline): MDHEN, SYDVKM. The CDR3 reads CASSLLPMTPNQPQHF. The DNA of the CDR3 is TGTGCCAGCAGTCTGTTGCCAATGACACCCAATCAGCCCCAGCATTTT.

This clone came up once. The chain carries TRBV5-1 and TRBJ2-1, with TRBD2 identical over 13 bases. Germline V gives CDR1 SGHRS, CDR2 YFSETQ. J gave up 8 bases and V 4 bases, and 9 bases lay outside the gene matches. The CDR3 covers 16 residues. The CDR3 region is CASSPDGTSGIYEQFF. DNA of the CDR3: TGCGCCAGCAGCCCGGACGGGACTAGCGGGATCTATGAGCAGTTCTTC. The whole variable domain, remainder taken from reference TRBV5-1 and TRBJ2-1, is KAGVTQTPRYLIKTRGQQVTLSCSPISGHRSVSWYQQTPGQGLQFLFEYFSETQRNKGNFPGRFSGRQFSNSRSEMNVSTLELGDSALYLCASSPDGTSGIYEQFFGPGTRLTVL.

Notes on this clone: Other DNA sequences from this sample encode an identical CDR3 as well. This chain joins TRBV5-1 and TRBJ2-7; TRBD2 is a possible D gene (6 bases). CDR1 and CDR2 from the germline V gene are SGHRS and YFSETQ. The CDR3 runs 15 residues. Trimming removed 0 bases at V and 0 bases at J, with 10 bases between. DNA for the CDR3: TGCGCCAGCAGCTTGGTGGGCGGGGCCTCCTACGAGCAGTACTTC. Translating it yields CASSLVGGASYEQYF.

This clone was counted once. V and J are TRBV7-3 and TRBJ2-1; unclear D gene. The ends were cut back, 5 bases at V and 8 bases at J, with 13 bases in the middle. The CDR3 runs to 13 residues. From germline, CDR1 is SGHTA and CDR2 FQGTGA. DNA for the CDR3: TGTGCCAGCAGCCCTTCAAGTCCCTATGAGCAGTTCTTC. Translating gives CASSPSSPYEQFF.

The chain has TRBV6-4 and TRBJ2-1; D is undetermined. Trimming removed 0 bases from V and 4 bases from J, with 4 bases in between. Germline loops: CDR1 MRHNA, CDR2 SNTAGT. This CDR3 comprises 13 residues. The CDR3 nucleotides are TGTGCCAGCAGTGACTCGATGTACAATGAGCAGTTCTTC. Translating it yields CASSDSMYNEQFF.

This clone was found once. The chain couples TRBV7-2 to TRBJ2-3; D gene uncertain. Trimming stripped 5 bases from V and 0 bases from J, with 12 bases between. This CDR3 comprises 15 residues. Germline loops: CDR1 SGHTA, CDR2 FQGNSA. CDR3 nucleotides: TGTGCCAGCAGCCCCTCCCCCGCGAGCACAGATACGCAGTATTTT. Its translation: CASSPSPASTDTQYF.

The rearrangement joins TRBV3-1 (or the pseudogene TRBV3-2) to TRBJ1-4, with TRBD1 matching over 12 bases. This CDR3 spans 16 amino acids. The V gene end was trimmed by 0 bases and the J gene end by 6 bases; junction bases not matched to a gene: 2. The germline CDR1 and CDR2 sequences are LGHDT and YNNKEL (reference sequence). In DNA form, the CDR3 reads TGTGCCAGCAGCCAAGATGGGACAGGGGGCTATGAAAAACTGTTTTTT. It yields the protein CASSQDGTGGYEKLFF.